The clone carrying this T cell receptor (beta chain) was counted only a few times. The source of the sample is a study of blood T cell repertoires in COVID-19. Study background: The study drew acute and convalescent COVID-19 samples from the United States, Italy and Spain. PBMCs, B-cell-depleted T cells, or T cells were the source of the cDNA or gDNA that made up the material.

In the original workflow: The authors estimated nucleated cell counts from reference gene primer amplification. Profiled with immunoSEQ multiplex PCR; TCRdb holds only in-frame clones, not every one. That table supplies the V and J calls and clone size; D and trimming were determined from the DNA. The data hold about 59,000 clones, with 81% observed a single time. Germline assignment: CDR1 SGHAT and CDR2 FQNNGV. The CDR3 extends over 13 amino acids. The ends were cut back, 1 base at V and 5 bases at J, with 6 bases in the middle. The genes are TRBV11-2 and TRBJ1-5; D not certain. Sequencing input: peripheral blood. This TCR came from a woman of 80 years or more with active or convalescent COVID-19. CDR3: CASSLVLDQPQHF. The CDR3 coding sequence is TGTGCCAGCAGCTTAGTTCTTGATCAGCCCCAGCATTTT.